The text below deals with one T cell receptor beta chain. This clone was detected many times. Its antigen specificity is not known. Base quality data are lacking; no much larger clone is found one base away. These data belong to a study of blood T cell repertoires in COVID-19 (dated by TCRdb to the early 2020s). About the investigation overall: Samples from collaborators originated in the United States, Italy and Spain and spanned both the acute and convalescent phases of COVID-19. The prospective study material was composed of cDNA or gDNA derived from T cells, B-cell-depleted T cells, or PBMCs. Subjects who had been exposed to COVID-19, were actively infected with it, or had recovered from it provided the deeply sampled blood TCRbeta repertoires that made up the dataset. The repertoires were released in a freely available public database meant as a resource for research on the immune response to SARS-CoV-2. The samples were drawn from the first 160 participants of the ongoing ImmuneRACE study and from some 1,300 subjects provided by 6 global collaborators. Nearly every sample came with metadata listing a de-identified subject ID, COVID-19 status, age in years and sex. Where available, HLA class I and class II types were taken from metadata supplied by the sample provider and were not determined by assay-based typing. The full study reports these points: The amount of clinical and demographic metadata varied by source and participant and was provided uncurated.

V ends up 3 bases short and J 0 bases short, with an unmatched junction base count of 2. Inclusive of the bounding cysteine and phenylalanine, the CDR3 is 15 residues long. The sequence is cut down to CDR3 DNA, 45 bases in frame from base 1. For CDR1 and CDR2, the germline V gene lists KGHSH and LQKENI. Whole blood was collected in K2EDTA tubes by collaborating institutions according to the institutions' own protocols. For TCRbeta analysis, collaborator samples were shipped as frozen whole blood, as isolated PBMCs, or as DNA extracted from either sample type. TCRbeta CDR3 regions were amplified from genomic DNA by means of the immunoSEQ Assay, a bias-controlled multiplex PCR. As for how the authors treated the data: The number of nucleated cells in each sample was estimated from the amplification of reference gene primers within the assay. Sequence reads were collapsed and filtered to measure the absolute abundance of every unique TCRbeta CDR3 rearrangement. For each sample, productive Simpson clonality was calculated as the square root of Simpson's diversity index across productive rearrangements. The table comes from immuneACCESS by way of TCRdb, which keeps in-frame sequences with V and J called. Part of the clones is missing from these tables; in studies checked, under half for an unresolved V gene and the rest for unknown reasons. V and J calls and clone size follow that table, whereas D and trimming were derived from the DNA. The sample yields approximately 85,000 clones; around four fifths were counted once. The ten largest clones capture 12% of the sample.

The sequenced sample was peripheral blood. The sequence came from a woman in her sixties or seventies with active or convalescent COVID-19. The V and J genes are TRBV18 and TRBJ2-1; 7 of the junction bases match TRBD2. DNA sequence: TGTGCCAGCTCACCCACTAGCGACTCCTACAATGAGCAGTTCTTC. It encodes CASSPTSDSYNEQFF.